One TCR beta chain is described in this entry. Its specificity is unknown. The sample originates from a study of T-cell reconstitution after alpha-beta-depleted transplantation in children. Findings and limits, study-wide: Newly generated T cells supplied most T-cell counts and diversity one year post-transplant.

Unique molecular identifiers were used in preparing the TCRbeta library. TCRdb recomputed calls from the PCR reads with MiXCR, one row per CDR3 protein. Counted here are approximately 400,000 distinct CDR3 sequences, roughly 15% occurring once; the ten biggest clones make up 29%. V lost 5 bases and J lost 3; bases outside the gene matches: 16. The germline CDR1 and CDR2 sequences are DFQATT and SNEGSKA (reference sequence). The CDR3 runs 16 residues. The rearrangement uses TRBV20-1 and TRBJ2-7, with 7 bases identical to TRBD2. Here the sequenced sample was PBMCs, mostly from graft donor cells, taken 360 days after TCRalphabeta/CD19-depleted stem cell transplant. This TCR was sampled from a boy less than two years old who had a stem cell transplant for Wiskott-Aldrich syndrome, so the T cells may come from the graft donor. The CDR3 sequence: CSALGRGSGIGYEQYF. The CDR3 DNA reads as TGCAGTGCTCTTGGGAGGGGTTCGGGGATCGGCTACGAGCAGTACTTC.